This TCR beta chain appears in the sequencing data of a study of T cell changes during pregnancy in multiple sclerosis. Generated by immunoSEQ multiplex PCR, the TCRdb table keeps only in-frame clones and is missing some. The sample carries over 45,000 clones, 90% recorded once. This CDR3 is 20 amino acids long. CDR1 is SGHRS and CDR2 is YFSETQ in the germline V gene. V shed 3 bases, J shed 3 bases, and the junction held 20 bases outside the gene matches. This sequence joins TRBV5-1 and TRBJ2-1; 8 bases agree with TRBD2. Sequenced here: peripheral blood, sampled in the first trimester of pregnancy. This sequence originates from a female donor in good health, enrolled as a control in a pregnancy study. CDR3 coding DNA: TGCGCCAGCAGCTCCCGGGGGGGACAAGCGGGACCGCGAAACTACAATGAGCAGTTCTTC. Translating gives CASSSRGGQAGPRNYNEQFF.